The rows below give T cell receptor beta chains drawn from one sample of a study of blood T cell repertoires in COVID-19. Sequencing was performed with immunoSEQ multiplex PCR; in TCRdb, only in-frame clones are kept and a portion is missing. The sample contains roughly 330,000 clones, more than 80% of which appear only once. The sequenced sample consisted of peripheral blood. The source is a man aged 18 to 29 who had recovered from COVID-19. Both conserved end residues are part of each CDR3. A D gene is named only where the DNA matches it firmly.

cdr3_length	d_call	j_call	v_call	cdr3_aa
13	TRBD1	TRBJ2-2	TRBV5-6	CASSSQGAGELFF
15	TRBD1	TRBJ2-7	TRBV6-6	CASRSAGQDVYEQYF
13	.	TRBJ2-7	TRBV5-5	CASSRAYLDEQYF
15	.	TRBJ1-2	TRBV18	CASSPVGGDNYGYTF
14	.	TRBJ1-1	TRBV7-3	CASSLSGLDTEAFF
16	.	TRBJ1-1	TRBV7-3	CASSLRMDGRGTEAFF
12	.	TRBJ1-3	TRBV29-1	CSAASSGNTIYF
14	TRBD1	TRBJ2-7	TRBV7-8	CASSLTGNFYEQYF
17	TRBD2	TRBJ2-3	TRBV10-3	CAIKGTSANPSTDTQYF
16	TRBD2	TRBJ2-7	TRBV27	CASTPSGRGPTYEQYF
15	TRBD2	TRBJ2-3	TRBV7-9	CASSLGLAATDTQYF
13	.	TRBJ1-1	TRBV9	CASSVGQDREAFF
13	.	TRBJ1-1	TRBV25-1	CASSRDMNTEAFF
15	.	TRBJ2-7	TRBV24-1	CATTWGGATKYEQYF
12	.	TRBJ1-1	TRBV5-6	CASSLEPSEAFF
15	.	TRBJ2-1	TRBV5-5	CASRSGLHSYNEQFF
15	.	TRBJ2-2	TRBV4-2	CASSQDLGGTGELFF
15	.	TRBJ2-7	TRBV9	CASSVGGGVTYEQYF
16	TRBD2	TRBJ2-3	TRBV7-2	CASSLLAGGSTDTQYF
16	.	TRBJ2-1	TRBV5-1	CASSPRSGQTYNEQFF
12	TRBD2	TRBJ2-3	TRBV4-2	CASGTIRDTQYF
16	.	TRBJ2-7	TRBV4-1	CASSQDPTVWAYEQYF
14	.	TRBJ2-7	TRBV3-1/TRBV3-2	CASSQGPLSYEQYF
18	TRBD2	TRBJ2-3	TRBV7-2	CASSLGLAGGGGTDTQYF
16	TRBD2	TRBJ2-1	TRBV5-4	CASSTSTSGFNNEQFF
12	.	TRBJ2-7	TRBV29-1	CSVEAGNYEQYF
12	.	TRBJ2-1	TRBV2	CASKFTGNEQFF
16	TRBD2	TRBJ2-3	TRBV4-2	CASSQLAGGETDTQYF
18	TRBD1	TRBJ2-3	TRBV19	CASVKFDRVLTSTDTQYF
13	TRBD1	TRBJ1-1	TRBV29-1	CSVDHGQGAEAFF
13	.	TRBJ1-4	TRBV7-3	CASSFQGGEKLFF
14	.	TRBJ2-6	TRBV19	CASSLTSGANVLTF
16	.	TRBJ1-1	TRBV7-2	CASSLNPGFMNTEAFF
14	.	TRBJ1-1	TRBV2	CASSIRAPNTEAFF
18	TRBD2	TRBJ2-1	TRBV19	CASSSLGGVPIDRGEQFF
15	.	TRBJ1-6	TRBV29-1	CSLNREGGYNSPLHF
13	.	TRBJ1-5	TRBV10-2	CASTQGRNQPQHF
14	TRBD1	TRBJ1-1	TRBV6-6	CASRRDREGTEAFF
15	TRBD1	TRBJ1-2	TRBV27	CASSPSPQGFRGYTF
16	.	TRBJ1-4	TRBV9	CASSVRGGGGDEKLFF
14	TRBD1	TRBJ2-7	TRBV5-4	CASSLRQGGYEQYF
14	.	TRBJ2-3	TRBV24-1	CATSGAGSTDTQYF
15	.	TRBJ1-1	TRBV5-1	CASSLAGQKNTEAFF
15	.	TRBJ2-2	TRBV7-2	CASSLVQGGTGELFF
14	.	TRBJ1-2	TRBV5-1	CASSLGGTNYGYTF
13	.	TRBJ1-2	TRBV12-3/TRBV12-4	CASSFGQDYGYTF